The 16 T cell receptor beta chains in this list originate from one sample, sequenced in a study of human thymus T cells. The source of the thymus tissue was resections taken during corrective heart surgery. Repertoires were generated with immunoSEQ multiplex PCR, while TCRdb's copy carries only in-frame clones and drops some. The data contain some 120,000 clones, around 94% of them singletons. The sequencing input was thymus tissue. The receptor source for this set is a boy younger than two with a congenital heart defect but otherwise immunologically healthy.

This CDR3 is CASSPPDSPYQETQYF. The CDR3 DNA follows: TGTGCCAGCAGCCCTCCCGACAGCCCCTACCAAGAGACCCAGTACTTC. The chain is built from TRBV9 and TRBJ2-5, with TRBD1 as a possible D gene (5 bases). CDR1 and CDR2 from the germline V gene are SGDLS and YYNGEE. CDR3 length: 16 amino acids. V lost 4 bases to trimming and J lost 0 bases, with 16 bases between them.

This chain joins TRBV4-2 and TRBJ2-2; 8 nucleotides match TRBD2. V trimming: 0 bases; J trimming: 6 bases; junction bases outside the gene matches: 6. Per the germline V gene, CDR1 is LGHNA and CDR2 is YNFKEQ. The CDR3 runs 16 residues. The CDR3 reads CASSQETGGLAGELFF. The DNA for the CDR3 is TGTGCCAGCAGCCAAGAGACGGGGGGGCTGGCCGGGGAGCTGTTTTTT.

The J gene is TRBJ1-2, the V gene TRBV6-5; D call uncertain. CDR3 size: 13 residues. V shed 6 bases and J shed 5 bases, with 13 bases lying between them. Germline lookup yields CDR1 MNHEY and CDR2 SVGAGI. CDR3 nucleotide sequence: TGTGCCAGCAGCCACGAGGGAAGGTATGGCTACACCTTC. It specifies CASSHEGRYGYTF.

The CDR3 sequence: CASSQGVGKLGYTF. The DNA for the CDR3 is TGCGCCAGCAGCCAGGGGGTAGGGAAATTGGGCTACACCTTC. The V gene is TRBV4-1, the J gene TRBJ1-2; a weak D match, TRBD1 (5 bases). With 3 bases removed from V and 8 bases from J, the gap between germline ends came to 16 bases. The CDR3 contains 14 residues. Germline-derived CDR1 and CDR2 are MGHRA and YSYEKL.

The V call is TRBV30, the J call TRBJ2-7, with D maybe TRBD1 (6 bases). CDR1 is GTSNPN, CDR2 SVGIG, per germline (reference sequence). The length of the CDR3 is 12 residues. Trimming stripped 3 bases from V and 4 bases from J, with 10 bases between. The CDR3 sequence: CAWSGTGYEQYF. As DNA, the CDR3 is TGTGCCTGGAGCGGCACAGGGTACGAGCAGTACTTC.

The gene calls are TRBV28 and TRBJ1-2, with D possibly matching TRBD1 (5 bases). V shed 6 bases and J shed 5 bases, with 13 bases lying between them. CDR3 length: 13 residues. Germline V gives CDR1 MDHEN, CDR2 SYDVKM. CDR3 residues: CASSISGGYGYTF. The CDR3 DNA is TGTGCCAGCAGCATTAGCGGGGGATATGGCTACACCTTC.

This clone was observed once. The chain carries TRBV28 and TRBJ2-2, with no clear D. The V end was cut by 5 bases, the J end by 6 bases, with 4 bases between. The CDR3 extends over 11 amino acids. Looked up from germline, CDR1 is MDHEN and CDR2 is SYDVKM. The CDR3 loop reads CASSVPGELFF. In nucleotides, the CDR3 is TGTGCCAGCAGTGTCCCCGGGGAGCTGTTTTTT.

The V call is TRBV19, the J call TRBJ1-5; 8 bases align to TRBD1. Germline V gives CDR1 LNHDA, CDR2 SQIVND (reference sequence). The CDR3 covers 19 residues. V shed 4 bases and J 2 bases; nucleotides not matched to a gene: 16. The CDR3 loop reads CASSTTDRAPEGGNQPQHF. CDR3 DNA: TGTGCCAGTAGTACTACGGACAGGGCGCCTGAAGGAGGCAATCAGCCCCAGCATTTT.

V gene TRBV4-3 combines with J gene TRBJ2-1; 11 nucleotides match TRBD2. Germline assignment: CDR1 LGHNA and CDR2 YSLEER. The CDR3 is 22 residues long. Germline trimming cut 0 bases from V and 0 bases from J; bases unmatched to any gene: 16. CDR3 nucleotide sequence: TGCGCCAGCAGCCAAGATCCCCCACTAGCGGGGGAACCCCCCAGCTCCTACAATGAGCAGTTCTTC. It is translated as CASSQDPPLAGEPPSSYNEQFF.

The V and J genes are TRBV7-2 and TRBJ2-1; D may be TRBD2 (6 bases). This CDR3 region has 14 residues. Trimming removed 6 bases from V and 10 bases from J, with 19 bases in between. CDR1 and CDR2 from the germline V gene are SGHTA and FQGNSA. CDR3 in amino acids: CASSSRWRGKEQFF. The CDR3 region has the DNA TGTGCCAGCAGTAGCAGGTGGAGGGGCAAAGAGCAGTTCTTC. Supplemented by reference TRBV7-2 and TRBJ2-1, the full variable domain reads GAGVSQSPSNKVTEKGKDVELRCDPISGHTALYWYRQSLGQGLEFLIYFQGNSAPDKSGLPSDRFSAERTGGSVSTLTIQRTQQEDSAVYLCASSSRWRGKEQFFGPGTRLTVL.

Remarks on this clone: A read error may account for a junction end that differs from germline. Additional DNA sequences in this sample encode the identical CDR3. This chain joins TRBV6-1 and TRBJ1-6; unclear D gene. Per germline, CDR1 MNHNS and CDR2 SASEGT. The CDR3 totals 13 residues. Here the CDR3 reads CASSEGEGSPLHF. As DNA, the CDR3 is TGCGCCAGCAGTGAAGGCGAGGGTTCACCCCTCCACTTT.

The chain has TRBV6-1 and TRBJ1-1; no reliable D call. CDR1 and CDR2 (germline): MNHNS, SASEGT. V lost 7 bases and J lost 11, with 20 bases in between. This CDR3 region has 13 residues. CDR3 bases: TGTGCCAGCACCAAGAGGACCCCCGAGGAGGCTTTCTTT. This encodes CASTKRTPEEAFF.

This clone was picked up one time. The genes are TRBV7-9 and TRBJ2-5; TRBD1 matches at 7 bases. V was clipped by 1 base and J by 1 base; unmatched bases: 3. Germline values: CDR1 SEHNR, CDR2 FQNEAQ (reference sequence). The CDR3 sequence is 15 residues long. The CDR3 nucleotides are TGTGCCAGCAGCTTAGTCCGGGACAGCCAAGAGACCCAGTACTTC. Amino acid sequence: CASSLVRDSQETQYF.

This rearrangement joins TRBV15 to TRBJ1-2; D uncertain. Trimming cost V 5 bases and J 8 bases, with 12 bases left between them. Germline CDR1 LNHNV, CDR2 YYDKDF (reference sequence). The CDR3 has 12 residues. The CDR3 bases are TGTGCCACCAGCTTCGAGGGAAGGGGCTACACCTTC. Encoded protein: CATSFEGRGYTF.

This clone was observed a single time. The CDR3 region is CASSGRDRAFYGYTF. The CDR3 DNA reads TGTGCCAGCAGTGGCCGGGACAGGGCTTTTTATGGCTACACCTTC. The chain links TRBV28 to TRBJ1-2; 9 bases fit TRBD1. Germline lookup yields CDR1 MDHEN and CDR2 SYDVKM. The CDR3 sequence is 15 residues long. Trimming took 5 bases from V and 5 from J; bases not matched to a gene: 9.

CDR3 amino acids: CASSPRGGETQYF. DNA of the CDR3: TGTGCCAGCAGCCCCCGGGGGGGAGAGACCCAGTACTTC. The chain is built from TRBV11-3 and TRBJ2-5; 8 bases are a match to TRBD2. This CDR3 has 13 amino acids. The V and J ends lost 5 bases and 4 bases, in that order; junction bases with no gene match: 3. CDR1 is SGHNT, CDR2 YENEEA, per germline.